This T cell receptor beta chain is from a study of cytomegalovirus exposure and HLA in healthy donors. Background on the study: Earlier findings included more than 95 million unique TCR beta sequences obtained from 170 million or so T cells. Genotyping of 430 or so donors showed that about 84% belonged to the Caucasian-associated ancestry cluster.

With respect to this clone: No antigen is known for it.

The CDR3 is made up of 16 amino acids. Trimming cost V 1 base and J 1 base, with 10 bases left between them. CDR1 and CDR2 (germline): LNHDA, SQIVND (reference sequence). 60 Vbeta and 13 Jbeta primers were used in PCR. Some clones are missing from TCRdb's copy, which holds only in-frame ones; the method was immunoSEQ multiplex PCR. The table records almost 200,000 clones, approximately 79% of them present only once. Overall study results and limits: Reports described diagnosis of cytomegalovirus status by the classifier as highly specific and sensitive.

The chain couples TRBV19 to TRBJ2-2; D call uncertain. The material sequenced was PBMCs. This sequence originates from a woman aged 30 to 39 in good health and CMV-seropositive. CDR3 protein: CASSIGAARNTGELFF. The CDR3 DNA sequence: TGTGCCAGTAGTATAGGGGCAGCCAGGAACACCGGGGAGCTGTTTTTT.